This T cell receptor beta chain was identified in a study of control samples from healthy donors and cancer patients. The CDR3 has 17 amino acids. Per the germline V gene, CDR1 is SGHNT and CDR2 is YENEEA. The J segment lost 7 bases and the V segment lost 2 bases, leaving 9 bases of the junction unmatched. Only in-frame clones appear in the TCRdb table, and some are missing; sequencing was by immunoSEQ multiplex PCR. The sample has 100,000 to 150,000 clones; 85% to 95% are singletons. The sample comprised PBMCs. The source of this sequence is a man older than 75 with head and neck cancer. This chain connects TRBV11-3 to TRBJ2-1; TRBD2 matches 12 bases. DNA of the CDR3: TGTGCCAGCAGCTTAATTTTAGCTAGCGGGAGGGTAAATGAGCAGTTCTTC. It yields the protein CASSLILASGRVNEQFF. Full variable domain (remainder filled in from reference TRBV11-3 and TRBJ2-1): EAGVVQSPRYKIIEKKQPVAFWCNPISGHNTLYWYLQNLGQGPELLIRYENEEAVDDSQLPKDRFSAERLKGVDSTLKIQPAELGDSAVYLCASSLILASGRVNEQFFGPGTRLTVL.